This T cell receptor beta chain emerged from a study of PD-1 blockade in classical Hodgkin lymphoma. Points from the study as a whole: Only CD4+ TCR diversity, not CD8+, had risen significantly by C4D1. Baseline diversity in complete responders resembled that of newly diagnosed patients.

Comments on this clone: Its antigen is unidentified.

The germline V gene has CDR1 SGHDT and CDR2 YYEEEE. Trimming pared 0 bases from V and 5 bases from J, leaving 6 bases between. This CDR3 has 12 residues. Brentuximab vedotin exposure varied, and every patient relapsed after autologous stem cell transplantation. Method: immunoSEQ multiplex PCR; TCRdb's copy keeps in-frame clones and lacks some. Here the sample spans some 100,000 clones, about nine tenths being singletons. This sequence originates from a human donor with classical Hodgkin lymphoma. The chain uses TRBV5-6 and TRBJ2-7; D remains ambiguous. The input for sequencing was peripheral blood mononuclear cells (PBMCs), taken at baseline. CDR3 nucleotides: TGTGCCAGCAGCTTGGGGACGGACGAGCAGTACTTC. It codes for CASSLGTDEQYF.